This T cell receptor beta chain was profiled in a study of blood T cell repertoires in COVID-19. This table comes from immunoSEQ multiplex PCR, and its TCRdb copy is limited to in-frame clones, with some not included. The sample contains 340,000 or so clones, about 86% of which appear only once. CDR1 and CDR2 (germline): LNHDA, SQIVND (reference sequence). The CDR3 loop spans 15 amino acids. The trim removed 5 bases at V and 7 bases at J, leaving 3 bases unmatched. Sequences were obtained from peripheral blood. The chain employs TRBV19 and TRBJ2-4, with 15 bases lining up with TRBD2. This receptor was obtained from a man aged 25 to 40 with active or convalescent COVID-19. In DNA, the CDR3 is TGTGCCAGTAGTTATGGACTAGCGGGAGGGAACATTCAGTACTTC. It is translated as CASSYGLAGGNIQYF.